The sequence of this TCR beta chain was determined in a study of shared clonotypes between healthy human individuals. Background on the study: The study used three CD4 naive, three CD4 memory, two CD8 naive and one CD8 memory plate per donor. Findings of the study overall: Around 5.4% of naive CD4 clonotypes were common to a handful of donors.

Trimming removed 5 bases from V and 2 bases from J; junction bases left unmatched: 15. The CDR3 contains 18 residues. CDR1 MGHRA and CDR2 YSYEKL come from the germline V gene. Sequencing was performed with immunoSEQ multiplex PCR; in TCRdb, only in-frame clones are kept and a portion is missing. This sample carries about 1 million clones, about 75% of them seen once, and the ten largest clones take approximately 1.5%. Only a few counts were recorded for this clone. Its matching antigen is unknown. The chain employs TRBV4-1 and TRBJ2-1; 7 nucleotides line up with TRBD2. Sequencing was done on a sample of memory CD4+ T cells sorted from blood. Subset reported: CD45RA-negative fraction. The receptor was isolated from a man in his late teens or twenties in good health. The CDR3 protein is CASSLQASGNPTYNEQFF. CDR3 DNA sequence: TGCGCCAGCAGCTTGCAAGCCAGCGGGAATCCTACCTACAATGAGCAGTTCTTC.